The next 28 T cell receptor beta chains were all read from a single sample in a study of shared clonotypes between healthy human individuals. This table comes from immunoSEQ multiplex PCR, and its TCRdb copy is limited to in-frame clones, with some not included. Of about 700,000 clones detected, about 91% appear once; the ten largest clones hold about 24%. Naive CD8 cells, CD45RO-negative and positively selected for CCR7, excluded terminally differentiated effector memory CD45RA+ cells. Sequenced sample: naive CD8+ T cells sorted from blood. The source is a man aged 25 to 40 in good health.

Only a few counts were recorded for this clone. V usage is TRBV4-3 and J usage is TRBJ2-5; 7 nucleotides agree with TRBD2. Per the germline V gene, CDR1 is LGHNA and CDR2 is YSLEER. CDR3 length equals 15 residues. V shed 0 bases, J shed 5 bases, and the junction held 6 bases outside the gene matches. The CDR3 reads CASSQDGRAEETQYF. CDR3 sequence (DNA): TGCGCCAGCAGCCAAGATGGGAGGGCAGAGGAGACCCAGTACTTC.

This clone was counted once. This chain connects TRBV4-3 to TRBJ2-7; D may match TRBD1 or TRBD2 (5 bases each). The CDR3 extends over 15 amino acids. Germline CDR1 LGHNA, CDR2 YSLEER. With 3 bases removed from V and 2 bases from J, the gap between germline ends came to 14 bases. The CDR3 DNA is TGCGCCAGCAGCCAGGGACGATCGGGGCCCTACGAGCAGTACTTC. This translates into CASSQGRSGPYEQYF.

The chain links TRBV15 to TRBJ1-5; D gene ambiguous. CDR3 size: 16 residues. The V and J ends lost 1 base and 4 bases respectively, with 14 bases between them. Germline CDR1 reads LNHNV; CDR2 reads YYDKDF (reference sequence). The CDR3 nucleotides read TGTGCCACCAGCAGAGCGTGGAGGGATGGTAATCAGCCCCAGCATTTT. Its protein product is CATSRAWRDGNQPQHF.

The chain joins TRBV11-3 to TRBJ1-5; weak D call: TRBD1 (5 bases). CDR3 length: 16 residues. From germline, CDR1 is SGHNT and CDR2 YENEEA. V was shortened by 1 base and J by 5 bases, with 15 bases between the two germline ends. The CDR3 region has the DNA TGTGCCAGCAGCTTAGTGGACCACAGGTTACATCAGCCCCAGCATTTT. It codes for CASSLVDHRLHQPQHF.

The rearrangement uses TRBV29-1 and TRBJ2-7, with a tentative D call TRBD1 (5 bases). V lost 6 bases and J 4 bases, leaving 19 bases between the germline ends. Germline-derived CDR1 and CDR2 are SQVTM and ANQGSEA. The CDR3 sequence is 14 residues long. CDR3 nucleotide sequence: TGCAGCGTCCCAAGTCCCGGCAAGGGGTACGAGCAGTACTTC. This encodes CSVPSPGKGYEQYF.

A note on this clone: Other DNA sequences in the sample encode the same CDR3. V gene TRBV28 combines with J gene TRBJ2-7; tentative D call: TRBD1 (6 bases). In germline, CDR1 is MDHEN, CDR2 SYDVKM. Trimming removed 6 bases at V and 4 bases at J, with 10 bases between. This CDR3 comprises 12 residues. The CDR3 sequence: CASSLGGYEQYF. The CDR3, as DNA: TGTGCCAGCAGCCTAGGGGGATACGAGCAGTACTTC.

The V gene is TRBV11-2, the J gene TRBJ2-2; TRBD1 is a possible D gene (6 bases). The V gene lost 1 base and the J gene lost 4 bases, with 16 bases spanning the gap. Germline-derived CDR1 and CDR2 are SGHAT and FQNNGV. The CDR3 totals 17 residues. CDR3 sequence (DNA): TGTGCCAGCAGCTTAGCACAGGGTAGGGCGAGCACCGGGGAGCTGTTTTTT. Residues: CASSLAQGRASTGELFF.

The V gene is TRBV7-3, the J gene TRBJ2-2, with a tentative D call TRBD1 (6 bases). CDR3 length: 14 amino acids. Deletions cut 0 bases from V and 4 bases from J, with 6 bases between. From germline, CDR1 is SGHTA and CDR2 FQGTGA. The CDR3 DNA is TGTGCCAGCAGCTTAACGACAGGCACCGGGGAGCTGTTTTTT. Translating it yields CASSLTTGTGELFF.

This sequence joins TRBV15 and TRBJ2-7; 7 bases agree with TRBD1. Trimming at V came to 0 bases and at J to 11 bases, leaving 13 bases not matched to a gene. The CDR3 has 15 amino acids. Germline V gives CDR1 LNHNV, CDR2 YYDKDF (reference sequence). The CDR3 loop is CATSREDRLQGREYF. The CDR3, as DNA: TGTGCCACCAGCAGAGAGGACAGGCTCCAGGGGCGGGAGTACTTC.

The CDR3 region has the DNA TGCGCCAGCAGCCAAGGGTCCGGCTACAATGAGCAGTTCTTC. As protein: CASSQGSGYNEQFF. The chain links TRBV4-1 to TRBJ2-1, with unresolved D. Germline loops: CDR1 MGHRA, CDR2 YSYEKL. Between the trimmed V and J ends, which lost 1 base and 3 bases, there was a span of 7 bases. The CDR3 is 14 amino acids.

In its sample, this clone was seen once. The chain carries TRBV25-1 and TRBJ2-5, with 8 bases that match TRBD1. This CDR3 is built from 17 residues. In germline, CDR1 is MGHDK, CDR2 SYGVNS. Losses at the gene ends were 1 base for V and 5 bases for J; bases not matched to a gene: 12. The chain's CDR3 is CASSESLGTGRRETQYF. The CDR3 region has the DNA TGTGCCAGCAGTGAATCGTTGGGGACAGGCCGTCGTGAGACCCAGTACTTC.

This chain connects TRBV5-1 to TRBJ2-1; TRBD2 agrees at 11 bases. The ends lost 0 bases at V and 7 bases at J; junction bases unmatched: 9. CDR3 size: 17 residues. CDR1 is SGHRS and CDR2 is YFSETQ in the germline V gene. DNA for the CDR3: TGCGCCAGCAGCTTGGTGGAACTAGCGGGAGTTGTAAATGAGCAGTTCTTC. It is translated as CASSLVELAGVVNEQFF.

This clone was detected once. The J gene is TRBJ2-3, the V gene TRBV10-1, with 7 nucleotides matching TRBD2. From germline, CDR1 is WNHNN and CDR2 SYGVQD (reference sequence). Trimming removed 2 bases from V and 1 base from J; junction bases left unmatched: 12. The length of the CDR3 is 18 residues. The CDR3 reads CASSERAGAVFGTDTQYF. As DNA, the CDR3 is TGCGCCAGCAGTGAGAGGGCGGGAGCGGTATTCGGCACAGATACGCAGTATTTT.

The chain recombines TRBV30 with TRBJ2-7; 8 bases map to TRBD2. Germline V gene sequence: CDR1 GTSNPN, CDR2 SVGIG (reference sequence). This CDR3 contains 16 residues. V trimming: 2 bases; J trimming: 3 bases; junction bases outside the gene matches: 12. The CDR3: CAWSQDSGTSYYEQYF. In nucleotides, the CDR3 is TGTGCCTGGAGTCAGGATAGCGGGACCTCATACTACGAGCAGTACTTC.

Only one count was recorded for this clone. The chain combines TRBV10-3 with TRBJ2-7, with D possibly TRBD1 on 6 matching bases. The V end was cut by 7 bases, the J end by 0 bases, with 16 bases between. CDR3 size: 15 residues. Germline V gene data show CDR1 as ENHRY and CDR2 as SYGVKD. The CDR3 DNA sequence: TGTGCCATCAATAATGGGGGCCCCAGCTCCTACGAGCAGTACTTC. Translation: CAINNGGPSSYEQYF.

This rearrangement joins TRBV28 to TRBJ2-5; tentative D call: TRBD1 (5 bases). This CDR3 has 15 residues. Germline CDR1 and CDR2: MDHEN and SYDVKM. Trimming took 4 bases from V and 3 from J, leaving 15 bases between them. CDR3 region: CASSYPRTYEETQYF. In nucleotides, the CDR3 is TGTGCCAGCAGTTACCCTCGGACATACGAAGAGACCCAGTACTTC.

V is TRBV7-6 and J is TRBJ2-1, with TRBD2 matching over 12 bases. CDR1 is SGHVS, CDR2 FNYEAQ, per germline. The CDR3 runs 17 residues. V trimming: 2 bases; J trimming: 2 bases; junction bases outside the gene matches: 4. The chain's CDR3 is CASSLKTSGSAYNEQFF. As DNA, the CDR3 is TGTGCCAGCAGCTTAAAGACTAGCGGGAGCGCCTACAATGAGCAGTTCTTC.

The V call is TRBV7-7, the J call TRBJ2-5, with 8 bases matching TRBD2. Germline V gives CDR1 SSHAT, CDR2 FNYEAQ (reference sequence). V was pared by 5 bases and J by 3 bases, with 8 bases of the junction left unmatched. The CDR3 has 15 residues. The CDR3 sequence: CASSADRAGEETQYF. CDR3 coding DNA: TGTGCCAGCAGCGCGGACAGAGCGGGGGAAGAGACCCAGTACTTC.

The rearrangement joins TRBV7-8 to TRBJ2-1; the match to TRBD1 covers 7 bases. The ends lost 5 bases at V and 5 bases at J; junction bases unmatched: 12. The CDR3 spans 16 residues. Germline V gives CDR1 SGHVS, CDR2 FQNEAQ. The CDR3 DNA sequence: TGTGCCAGCAGCCAAAAGACAGGGCCTTGGGACAATGAGCAGTTCTTC. Its protein product is CASSQKTGPWDNEQFF.

The genes are TRBV6-6 and TRBJ1-1; possibly TRBD1 for D (6 bases). Trimming removed 5 bases at V and 11 bases at J, with 18 bases between. The CDR3 runs to 13 residues. The germline gives CDR1 MNHNY, CDR2 SVGAGI (reference sequence). CDR3 loop: CASSQRTRTEAFF. In DNA form, the CDR3 reads TGTGCCAGCAGTCAAAGAACAAGGACAGAGGCTTTCTTT.

This sequence joins TRBV19 and TRBJ2-1; 10 bases agree with TRBD2. The CDR3 covers 14 residues. Germline loops: CDR1 LNHDA, CDR2 SQIVND (reference sequence). V was clipped by 4 bases and J by 9 bases; unmatched bases: 6. The CDR3 sequence: CASSSRTSGGEQFF. CDR3 nucleotide sequence: TGTGCCAGTAGTAGCCGGACTAGCGGCGGTGAGCAGTTCTTC.

The rearrangement uses TRBV7-9 and TRBJ1-5; maybe TRBD1 (6 bases). Germline V gene data show CDR1 as SEHNR and CDR2 as FQNEAQ (reference sequence). The CDR3 extends over 16 amino acids. Trimming removed 5 bases at V and 2 bases at J, with 16 bases between. The CDR3 DNA reads as TGTGCCAGCAGCGGCGGGACACCCGGAGGCAATCAGCCCCAGCATTTT. Amino acids: CASSGGTPGGNQPQHF. Combining the CDR3 with reference TRBV7-9 and TRBJ1-5 gives the whole variable domain DTGVSQNPRHKITKRGQNVTFRCDPISEHNRLYWYRQTLGQGPEFLTYFQNEAQLEKSRLLSDRFSAERPKGSFSTLEIQRTEQGDSAMYLCASSGGTPGGNQPQHFGDGTRLSIL.

V gene TRBV4-1 combines with J gene TRBJ2-4; TRBD2 might be the D (5 bases). V lost 2 bases to trimming and J lost 0 bases, with 14 bases between them. CDR3 length: 17 amino acids. Germline CDR1 MGHRA, CDR2 YSYEKL. In nucleotides, the CDR3 is TGCGCCAGCAGCCAAAGTCCCTCCGGGATAGCCAAAAACATTCAGTACTTC. Its translation is CASSQSPSGIAKNIQYF.

J is TRBJ2-7 and V is TRBV30; 10 bases match TRBD1. The V gene end was trimmed by 3 bases and the J gene end by 2 bases; junction bases not matched to a gene: 4. Per germline, CDR1 GTSNPN and CDR2 SVGIG (reference sequence). The CDR3 extends over 14 amino acids. CDR3 in DNA: TGTGCCTGGAGGTTCGGGACAGGGGCCTACGAGCAGTACTTC. Protein sequence: CAWRFGTGAYEQYF.

The CDR3 sequence is CASSSLAGGTRGEQFF. CDR3 coding DNA: TGTGCCAGCAGTTCACTAGCGGGAGGGACTCGCGGTGAGCAGTTCTTC. The V gene is TRBV27, the J gene TRBJ2-1; TRBD2 matches at 13 bases. Looked up from germline, CDR1 is MNHEY and CDR2 is SMNVEV (reference sequence). This CDR3 spans 16 amino acids. V shed 4 bases and J 9 bases; nucleotides not matched to a gene: 9.

This chain joins TRBV14 and TRBJ2-7, with TRBD1 matching over 10 bases. The CDR3 sequence is 15 residues long. With V trimmed by 2 bases and J by 4 bases, 5 bases remained unmatched. Per the germline V gene, CDR1 is SGHDN and CDR2 is FVKESK. The CDR3 protein is CASSQPGQGGYEQYF. The CDR3 coding sequence is TGTGCCAGCAGCCAACCTGGACAGGGGGGATACGAGCAGTACTTC. The entire variable domain, with the rest obtained from reference TRBV14 and TRBJ2-7, is as follows: EAGVTQFPSHSVIEKGQTVTLRCDPISGHDNLYWYRRVMGKEIKFLLHFVKESKQDESGMPNNRFLAERTGGTYSTLKVQPAELEDSGVYFCASSQPGQGGYEQYFGPGTRLTVT.

Here the CDR3 reads CASSQVAGGGAFQETQYF. For the CDR3, the DNA is TGCGCCAGCAGCCAAGTAGCGGGAGGAGGGGCCTTTCAAGAGACCCAGTACTTC. J is TRBJ2-5 and V is TRBV4-3; TRBD2 aligns across 10 bases. This CDR3 contains 18 residues. Germline V lookup: CDR1 LGHNA, CDR2 YSLEER. V was pared by 1 base and J by 2 bases, with 10 bases of the junction left unmatched.

In its sample, this clone was seen once. The chain links TRBV6-5 to TRBJ2-7; no clear D gene. CDR1 MNHEY and CDR2 SVGAGI come from the germline V gene. The CDR3 totals 13 residues. V was shortened by 2 bases and J by 7 bases, with 12 bases between the two germline ends. The CDR3 loop is CASSYQAFGEQYF. For the CDR3, the DNA is TGTGCCAGCAGTTACCAGGCATTTGGGGAGCAGTACTTC.